The source of this T cell receptor beta chain is a study of blood T cell repertoires in COVID-19. About the study: Nucleic acid was either cDNA or gDNA, and it came from T cells, B-cell-depleted T cells, or PBMCs.

In the source study's methods: Reference gene primer amplification gave nucleated cell count estimates. The protocol was immunoSEQ multiplex PCR, while the TCRdb copy is restricted to in-frame clones and leaves out a portion. V, J and clone size were drawn from that table, and D and trimming were deduced from the DNA. The sample comprises 470,000 or so clones, nearly 90% of which are singletons, and approximately 2% rests with the top ten. Recruitment covered about 25 US areas and drew participants whose ages spanned about 18 to 100 years. Clinical history reported by participants formed the basis on which cohorts were assigned. V gave up 1 base and J gave up 0 bases, with 2 bases separating them. This CDR3 region has 14 residues. Germline lookup yields CDR1 SGDLS and CDR2 YYNGEE.

This TCR was recovered from a young woman with acute COVID-19. The V gene is TRBV9, the J gene TRBJ2-6; unclear D gene. The sequenced sample consisted of PBMCs or T cells enriched from blood (not recorded which). The CDR3 is CASSVYSGANVLTF. CDR3 DNA: TGTGCCAGCAGCGTATACTCTGGGGCCAACGTCCTGACTTTC.